These 2 T cell receptor beta chains came from one sample sequenced in a study of T-cell memory formation after mild COVID-19. A single record per CDR3 protein comes from TCRdb applying MiXCR to the 5' RACE reads. The table lists 100,000 to 130,000 distinct CDR3 sequences, 18% of them singletons. Sequencing was carried out using PBMCs or a T cell subset sorted from them (not recorded which). The receptors were gathered from a man in his late teens or twenties who had mild COVID-19 (a few samples of this study predate the infection). Cell type and time point are not known.

This clonotype was counted a few times. This chain connects TRBV5-1 to TRBJ2-5, with D uncertain. CDR3 size: 11 residues. Germline CDR1 and CDR2: SGHRS and YFSETQ. V gave up 7 bases and J gave up 5 bases, with 9 bases separating them. This chain's CDR3 is CASSAWETQYF. The CDR3 DNA reads as TGCGCCAGCTCAGCCTGGGAGACCCAGTACTTC.

The rearrangement uses TRBV7-9 and TRBJ1-1; tentative D call: TRBD1 (5 bases). Germline loops: CDR1 SEHNR, CDR2 FQNEAQ (reference sequence). V was clipped by 5 bases and J by 11 bases, with 21 bases between them. The CDR3 contains 14 residues. This CDR3 is CASSPMGTSLRAFF. CDR3 nucleotides: TGTGCCAGCAGCCCCATGGGGACTAGCCTGCGGGCTTTCTTT.